This T cell receptor (beta chain) was sequenced for a study of T cells in localized non-small cell lung cancer. Notes on this clone: Its antigen is not known.

Trimming at V came to 6 bases and at J to 1 base, leaving 11 bases not matched to a gene. The CDR3 extends over 16 amino acids. CDR1 is LNHDA, CDR2 SQIVND, per germline (reference sequence). Sequenced by immunoSEQ multiplex PCR; TCRdb stores in-frame clones only, minus some. The data contain 4,500 or so clones, around two fifths of them singletons. The study's findings and limits: Median 57 top-100 tumor clones were shared with paired adjacent lung.

This sequence originates from a woman aged 35 to 69 with stage I lung adenocarcinoma. This chain joins TRBV19 and TRBJ1-1; 7 nucleotides align to TRBD1. This sample comprised lung tumor tissue, obtained before any cancer treatment. The CDR3 DNA sequence: TGTGCCAGTAGCGTGGGGCGACAGGGAGGGAACACTGAAGCTTTCTTT. This gives the protein CASSVGRQGGNTEAFF.